This T cell receptor (beta chain) comes out of a study of T-cell reconstitution after alpha-beta-depleted transplantation in children. General study findings and limits: Surviving recipient cells, namely T cells and thymic progenitors, were the source of high day-60 TCRbeta diversity in some patients. Reportedly, alpha-beta T cells present about two months post-transplant originated from several hundred expanded clones of graft origin. T-cell counts and diversity at one year post-transplant came mainly from newly produced T cells.

The table lists this clonotype with many counts. Its antigen is unidentified. Unique molecular identifiers were incorporated during preparation of the TCRbeta library. TCRdb passed the PCR reads through MiXCR, listing each CDR3 protein once. The profile shows around 18,000 distinct CDR3 sequences, approximately 5.1% of them singletons. Germline assignment: CDR1 SGHTA and CDR2 FQGNSA. CDR3 size: 16 residues. The V end lost 1 base, the J end lost 4 bases, and 16 bases lay between the germline ends. The chain joins TRBV7-2 to TRBJ2-5; maybe TRBD2 (6 bases). This specimen was PBMCs, taken before TCRalphabeta/CD19-depleted stem cell transplant. This TCR was sampled from a boy between 10 and 17 years old with acute lymphoblastic leukemia, due to receive a stem cell transplant. CDR3 bases: TGTGCCAGCAGCTTAGGTACCCGCATGGGGGGAGAGACCCAGTACTTC. Residues: CASSLGTRMGGETQYF.